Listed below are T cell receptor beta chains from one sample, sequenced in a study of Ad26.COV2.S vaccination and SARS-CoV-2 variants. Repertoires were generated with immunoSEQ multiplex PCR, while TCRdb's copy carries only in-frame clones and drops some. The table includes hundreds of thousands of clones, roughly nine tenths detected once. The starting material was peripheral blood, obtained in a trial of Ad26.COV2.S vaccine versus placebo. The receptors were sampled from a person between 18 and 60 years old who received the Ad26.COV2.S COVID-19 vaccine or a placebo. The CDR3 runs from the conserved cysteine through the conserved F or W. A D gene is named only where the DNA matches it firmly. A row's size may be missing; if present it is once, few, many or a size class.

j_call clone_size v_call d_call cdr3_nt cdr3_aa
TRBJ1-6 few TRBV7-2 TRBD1 TGTGCCAGCAGCTTCCGGGACAGGGGGCTTTCACCCCTCCACTTT CASSFRDRGLSPLHF
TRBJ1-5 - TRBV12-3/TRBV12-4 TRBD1 TGTGCCAGCACAGGGGGCCCCAATCAGCCCCAGCATTTT CASTGGPNQPQHF
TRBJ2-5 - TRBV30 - TGTGCCTGGAGTTTTAGGGAGACCCAGTACTTC CAWSFRETQYF
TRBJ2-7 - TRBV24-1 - TGTGCCACCACAGGTCGGGGGCTAATCTACGAGCAGTACTTC CATTGRGLIYEQYF
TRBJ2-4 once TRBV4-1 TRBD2 TGCGCCAGCAGCCAAGATGCGACTAGCGGGGGGGCCATCAAAAACATTCAGTACTTC CASSQDATSGGAIKNIQYF
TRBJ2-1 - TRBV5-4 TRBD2 TGTGCCAGCGGCCTCGGGAGGAGCTCCTACAATGAGCAGTTCTTC CASGLGRSSYNEQFF
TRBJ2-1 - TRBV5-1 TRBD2 TGCGCCAGCAGCATTACTAGCGGGAGGACCTCTTTGGGTGAGCAGTTCTTC CASSITSGRTSLGEQFF
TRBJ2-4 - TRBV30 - TGTGCCTGGAGTCAAACCCTAGCAGGGGTGGCTCAGTACTTC CAWSQTLAGVAQYF
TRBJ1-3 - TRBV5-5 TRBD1 TGTGCCAGCAGCGGTGGACAGGGGGGCTCCGGAAACACCATATATTTT CASSGGQGGSGNTIYF
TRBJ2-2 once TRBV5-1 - TGCGCCAGCAGCCCGGCCTCTAGGAGCACCGGGGAGCTGTTTTTT CASSPASRSTGELFF
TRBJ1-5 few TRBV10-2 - TGCGCCAGCAGTGAGGCAAGTCGGCCCCAGCATTTT CASSEASRPQHF
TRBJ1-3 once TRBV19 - TGTGCCAGTAAAAGAGATCCCAATGGAAACACCATATATTTT CASKRDPNGNTIYF
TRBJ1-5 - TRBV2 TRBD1 TGTGCCAGCAACGACAGGGTCAGCAATCAGCCCCAGCATTTT CASNDRVSNQPQHF
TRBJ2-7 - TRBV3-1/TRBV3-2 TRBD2 TGTGCCAGCAGCCAAGACAGAAGCGGGAGCCACGAGCAGTACTTC CASSQDRSGSHEQYF
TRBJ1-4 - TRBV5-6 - TGTGCCAGCAGTTTTATTGCAACTAATGAAAAACTGTTTTTT CASSFIATNEKLFF
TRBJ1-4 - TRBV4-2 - TGTGCCAGCAGCCCGGTCGGGCAGGGCACTAATGAAAAACTGTTTTTT CASSPVGQGTNEKLFF
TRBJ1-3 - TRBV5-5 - TGTGCCAGCAGCTTGACAGTCTCTGGAAACACCATATATTTT CASSLTVSGNTIYF
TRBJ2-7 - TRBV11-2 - TGTGCCAGCAGCTTAGGTATCTCGAGCTCCTACGAGCAGTACTTC CASSLGISSSYEQYF
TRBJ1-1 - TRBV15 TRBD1 TGTGCCACGGGGGACAGATCAATTCCGAACACTGAAGCTTTCTTT CATGDRSIPNTEAFF
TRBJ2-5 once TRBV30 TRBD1 TGTGCCTGGAAACAGGGGGCGGTGGAGACCCAGTACTTC CAWKQGAVETQYF
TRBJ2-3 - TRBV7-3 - TGTGCCAGCAGCTTAGGACAGACCACAGATACGCAGTATTTT CASSLGQTTDTQYF
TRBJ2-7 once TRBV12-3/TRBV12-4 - TGTGCCAGCAGTTTAAAGGCTCCCACCGAGCAGTACTTC CASSLKAPTEQYF
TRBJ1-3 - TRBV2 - TGTGCCACCGAAGAAGAGGACTCTGGAAACACCATATATTTT CATEEEDSGNTIYF
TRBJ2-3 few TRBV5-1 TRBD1 TGCGCCAGCAGCCCAGGACAGGGGGCAGATACGCAGTATTTT CASSPGQGADTQYF
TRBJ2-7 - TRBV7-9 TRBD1 TGTGCCAGCAGCCCCCGGACAGGGAACTACGAGCAGTACTTC CASSPRTGNYEQYF
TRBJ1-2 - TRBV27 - TGTGCCAGCAGTTTTGGGGGGGGTAACTATGGCTACACCTTC CASSFGGGNYGYTF
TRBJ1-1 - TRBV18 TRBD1 TGTGCCAGCTCACCTGGACAGGGAACAACTGAAGCTTTCTTT CASSPGQGTTEAFF
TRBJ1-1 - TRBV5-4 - TGTGCCAGCAGTAACAGGGACACTGAAGCTTTCTTT CASSNRDTEAFF
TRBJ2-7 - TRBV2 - TGTGCCAGCAGTGAGGAGGACCCTGCCTACGAGCAGTACTTC CASSEEDPAYEQYF
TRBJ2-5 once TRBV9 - TGTGCCAGCAGCGCACACACCCTCTTCCAAGAGACCCAGTACTTC CASSAHTLFQETQYF
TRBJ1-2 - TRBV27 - TGTGCCAGCAGTTTATTCGGAGTGGATGGCTACACCTTC CASSLFGVDGYTF
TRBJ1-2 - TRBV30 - TGTGCCTGGAGCCTATCGACAGAAACCTATGGCTACACCTTC CAWSLSTETYGYTF
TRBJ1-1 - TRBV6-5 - TGTGCCAGCTTCGACAGGGAAGCTTTCTTT CASFDREAFF
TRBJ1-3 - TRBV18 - TGTGCCAGCTCACCCTTTCAAGGAGAGGGAAACACCATATATTTT CASSPFQGEGNTIYF
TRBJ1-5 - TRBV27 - TGTGCCAGCAGCCTATGGACGGGTCAGCCCCAGCATTTT CASSLWTGQPQHF
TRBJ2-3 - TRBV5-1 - TGCGCCAGCAGCACAAACGGGGGAGGCACAGATACGCAGTATTTT CASSTNGGGTDTQYF
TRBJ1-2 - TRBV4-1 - TGCGCCAGCAGCCGGGACGACGCTAACTATGGCTACACCTTC CASSRDDANYGYTF
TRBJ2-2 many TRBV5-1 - TGCGCCAGCAGCTTGGACAGGGCGAAGGGCGGGGAGCTGTTTTTT CASSLDRAKGGELFF
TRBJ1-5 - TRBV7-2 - TGTGCCAGCAGCCCTGGGGGGCAGGGGAGGAATCAGCCCCAGCATTTT CASSPGGQGRNQPQHF
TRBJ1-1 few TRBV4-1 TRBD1 TGCGCCAGCAGCCAACCGGGACAGATTTTGCCTGAAGCTTTCTTT CASSQPGQILPEAFF
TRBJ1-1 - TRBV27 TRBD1 TGTGCCAGCAGTTTCTACGGACAGGGTTTTACTGAAGCTTTCTTT CASSFYGQGFTEAFF
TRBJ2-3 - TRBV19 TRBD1 TGTGCCAGTAGTGCGGACAGGGGGCAAGATACGCAGTATTTT CASSADRGQDTQYF
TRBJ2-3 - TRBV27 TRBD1 TGTGCCAGCAGCCGCCGGACAGGTAGCACAGATACGCAGTATTTT CASSRRTGSTDTQYF